This T cell receptor beta chain comes out of a study of T cells after yellow fever vaccination. Overall study: The SMART-Seq v4 Ultra Low Input method served to prepare the low-cell-number fractions. General study findings and limits: Abundant clonotypes from the bulk population could get into FACS-sorted repertoires as contaminants. Clones that expanded after primary vaccination mostly reappeared after the booster (nearly 98% CD4, around 87% CD8).

V lost 6 bases to trimming and J lost 7 bases, with 18 bases between them. The CDR3 totals 14 residues. CDR1 and CDR2 from the germline V gene are WSHSY and SAAADI. A remark on this clonotype: Its target is not known.

TCR cDNA was made by 5'RACE template switching, adding a universal primer site and UMIs. TCRdb re-called the 5' RACE reads through MiXCR, storing one row per CDR3 protein. This sample carries 450,000 to 650,000 distinct CDR3 sequences, 13% of them seen once, and the ten largest clones take about an eighth. The chain carries TRBV10-2 and TRBJ2-5; D perhaps matches TRBD2 (5 bases). Sequenced material: PBMCs, taken on the day of the yellow fever booster vaccination. This receptor was taken from a man aged 25-40 years who received the YFV17D yellow fever vaccine. The CDR3 spells CASREEDPRGTQYF. The CDR3 DNA sequence: TGCGCCAGCAGGGAGGAGGATCCCCGAGGGACCCAGTACTTC.